Sequencing of this TCR beta chain was carried out in a study of sequential checkpoint blockade in melanoma. Documented treatment: randomized to nivolumab then ipilimumab (arm A) or the reverse (arm B). Germline CDR1 is MDHEN and CDR2 is SYDVKM. The ends lost 6 bases at V and 5 bases at J; junction bases unmatched: 13. CDR3 length: 16 amino acids. Sequencing was performed with immunoSEQ multiplex PCR; in TCRdb, only in-frame clones are kept and a portion is missing. The table lists about 3,500 clones, 15% to 20% of them singletons, with 20% to 25% in the top ten. The chain couples TRBV28 to TRBJ2-3, with 8 nucleotides matching TRBD1. Material: tumor tissue (inferred from file names), obtained from a patient given nivolumab and ipilimumab in sequence. The clonotype was recovered from a human donor with melanoma. The chain's CDR3 is CASRKSDRAYLDTQYF. CDR3 nucleotides: TGTGCCAGCAGGAAATCGGACAGGGCTTATTTAGATACGCAGTATTTT.